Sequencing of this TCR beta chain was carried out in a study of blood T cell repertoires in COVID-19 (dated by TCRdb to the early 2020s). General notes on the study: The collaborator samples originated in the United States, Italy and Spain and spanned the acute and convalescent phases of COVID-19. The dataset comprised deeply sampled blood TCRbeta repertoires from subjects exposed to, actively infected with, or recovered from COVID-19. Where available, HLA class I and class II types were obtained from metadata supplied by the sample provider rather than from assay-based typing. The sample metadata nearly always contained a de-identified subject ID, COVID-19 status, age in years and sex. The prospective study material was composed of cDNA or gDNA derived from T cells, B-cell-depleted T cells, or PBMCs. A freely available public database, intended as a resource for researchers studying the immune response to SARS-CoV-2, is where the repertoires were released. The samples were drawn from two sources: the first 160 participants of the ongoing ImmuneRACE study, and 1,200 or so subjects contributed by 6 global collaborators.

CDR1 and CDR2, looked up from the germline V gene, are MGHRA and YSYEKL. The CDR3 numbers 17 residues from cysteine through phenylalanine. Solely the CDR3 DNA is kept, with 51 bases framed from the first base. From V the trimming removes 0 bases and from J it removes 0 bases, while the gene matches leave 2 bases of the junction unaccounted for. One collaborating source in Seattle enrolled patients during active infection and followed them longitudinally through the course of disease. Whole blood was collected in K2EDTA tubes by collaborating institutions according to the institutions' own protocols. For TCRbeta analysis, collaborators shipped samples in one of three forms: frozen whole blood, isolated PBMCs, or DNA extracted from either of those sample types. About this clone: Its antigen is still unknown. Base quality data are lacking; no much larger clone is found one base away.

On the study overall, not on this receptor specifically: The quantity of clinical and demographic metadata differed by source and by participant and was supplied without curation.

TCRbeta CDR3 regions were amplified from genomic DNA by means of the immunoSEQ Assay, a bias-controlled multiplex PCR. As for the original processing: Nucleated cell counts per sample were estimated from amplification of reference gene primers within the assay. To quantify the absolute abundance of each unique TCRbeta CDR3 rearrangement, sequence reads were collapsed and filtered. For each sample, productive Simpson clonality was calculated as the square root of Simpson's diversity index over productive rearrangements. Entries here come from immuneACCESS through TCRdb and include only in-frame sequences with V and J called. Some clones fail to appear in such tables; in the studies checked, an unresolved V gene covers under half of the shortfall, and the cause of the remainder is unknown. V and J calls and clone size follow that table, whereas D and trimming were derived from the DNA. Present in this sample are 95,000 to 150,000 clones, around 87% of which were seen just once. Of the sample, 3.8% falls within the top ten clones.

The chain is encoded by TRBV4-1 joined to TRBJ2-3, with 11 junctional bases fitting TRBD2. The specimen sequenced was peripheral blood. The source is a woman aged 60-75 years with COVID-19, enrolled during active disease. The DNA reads TGCGCCAGCAGCCAAGATGGGACTAGCGGAAGCACAGATACGCAGTATTTT. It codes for CASSQDGTSGSTDTQYF.